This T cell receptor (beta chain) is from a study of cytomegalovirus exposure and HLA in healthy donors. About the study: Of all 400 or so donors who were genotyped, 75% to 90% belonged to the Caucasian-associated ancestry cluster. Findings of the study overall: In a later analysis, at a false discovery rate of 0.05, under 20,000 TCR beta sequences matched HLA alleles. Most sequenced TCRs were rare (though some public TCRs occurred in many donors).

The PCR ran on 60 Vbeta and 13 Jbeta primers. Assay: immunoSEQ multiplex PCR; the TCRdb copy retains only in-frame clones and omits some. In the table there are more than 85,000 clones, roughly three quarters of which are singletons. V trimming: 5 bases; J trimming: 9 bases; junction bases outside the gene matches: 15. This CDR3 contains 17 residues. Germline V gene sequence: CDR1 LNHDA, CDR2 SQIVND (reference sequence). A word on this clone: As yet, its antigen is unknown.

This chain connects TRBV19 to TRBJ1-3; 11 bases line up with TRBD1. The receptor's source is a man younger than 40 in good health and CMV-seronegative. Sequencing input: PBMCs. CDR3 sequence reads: CASSPTPGTGGMSTIYF. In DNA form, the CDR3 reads TGTGCCAGTAGTCCAACTCCTGGGACAGGGGGTATGAGCACCATATATTTT. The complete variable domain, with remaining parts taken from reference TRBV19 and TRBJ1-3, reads DGGITQSPKYLFRKEGQNVTLSCEQNLNHDAMYWYRQDPGQGLRLIYYSQIVNDFQKGDIAEGYSVSREKKESFPLTVTSAQKNPTAFYLCASSPTPGTGGMSTIYFGEGSWLTVV.